This TCR beta chain emerged from a study of post-analysis software for immune sequencing data. Study in general: Secondary progressive, relapsing-remitting and progressive-relapsing multiple sclerosis were among the included disease courses.

The CDR3 runs to 14 residues. Germline V gene sequence: CDR1 MNHEY, CDR2 SVGAGI. Worth noting for this clonotype: Its cognate antigen is unknown. One end of the junction does not line up with germline, which may come from a read error.

Presence of unique molecular identifiers characterized the TCR beta cDNA libraries. TCRdb re-called the PCR reads through MiXCR, storing one row per CDR3 protein. The sample records roughly 170,000 distinct CDR3 sequences, 30% being singletons. Points from the study as a whole: TRBV5-6, TRBV5-1 and TRBV20-1 were among several TRBV segments more frequent in patients than controls.

The sequencing sample was made of blood. The chain employs TRBV6-5 and TRBJ1-2; TRBD1 might be the D (6 bases). The TCR comes from a girl aged 10 to 17 with multiple sclerosis. The CDR3 DNA is TGTGCCCGCAGTTACTATACAACAGGGTCAGCTTACACCTTC. As protein: CARSYYTTGSAYTF.